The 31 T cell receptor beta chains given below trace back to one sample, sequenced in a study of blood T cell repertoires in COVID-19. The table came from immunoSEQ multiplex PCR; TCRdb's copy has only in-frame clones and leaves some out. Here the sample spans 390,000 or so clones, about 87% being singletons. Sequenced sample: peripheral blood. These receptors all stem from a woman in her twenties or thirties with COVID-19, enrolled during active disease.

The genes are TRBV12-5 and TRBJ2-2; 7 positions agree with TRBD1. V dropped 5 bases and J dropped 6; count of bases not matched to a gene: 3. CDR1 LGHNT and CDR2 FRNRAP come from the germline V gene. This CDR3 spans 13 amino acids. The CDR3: CASGLGQPGELFF. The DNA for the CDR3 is TGTGCTAGTGGTCTGGGACAGCCCGGGGAGCTGTTTTTT.

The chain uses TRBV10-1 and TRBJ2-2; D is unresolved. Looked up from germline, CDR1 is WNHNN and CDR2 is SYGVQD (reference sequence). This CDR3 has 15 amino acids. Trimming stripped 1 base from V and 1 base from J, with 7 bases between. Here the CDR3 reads CASSEFAENTGELFF. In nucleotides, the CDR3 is TGCGCCAGCAGTGAGTTCGCGGAGAACACCGGGGAGCTGTTTTTT.

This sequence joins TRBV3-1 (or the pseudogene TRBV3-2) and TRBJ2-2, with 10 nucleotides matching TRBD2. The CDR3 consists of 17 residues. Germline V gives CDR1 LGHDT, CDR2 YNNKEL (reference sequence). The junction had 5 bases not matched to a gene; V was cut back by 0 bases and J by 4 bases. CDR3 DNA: TGTGCCAGCAGCCAAGATCCTAGCGGGAGCATCACCGGGGAGCTGTTTTTT. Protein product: CASSQDPSGSITGELFF.

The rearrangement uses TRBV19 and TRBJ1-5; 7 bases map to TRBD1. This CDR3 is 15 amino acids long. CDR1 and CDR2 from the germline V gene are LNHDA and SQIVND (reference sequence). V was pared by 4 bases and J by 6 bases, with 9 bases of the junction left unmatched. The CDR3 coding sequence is TGTGCCAGTAGTAGAACAGGGGCCGGGGCTCAGCCCCAGCATTTT. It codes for CASSRTGAGAQPQHF.

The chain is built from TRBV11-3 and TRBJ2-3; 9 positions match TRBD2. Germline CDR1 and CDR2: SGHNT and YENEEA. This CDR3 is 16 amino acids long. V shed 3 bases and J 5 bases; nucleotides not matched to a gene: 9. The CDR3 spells CASSFSLAGRGDTQYF. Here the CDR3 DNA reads TGTGCCAGCAGCTTCAGCCTAGCGGGAAGAGGAGATACGCAGTATTTT.

The CDR3 DNA reads as TGTGCCAGCAGCCAGGACAGGGTGGGGGCCAACGTCCTGACTTTC. Encoded protein: CASSQDRVGANVLTF. This sequence joins TRBV3-1 (or the pseudogene TRBV3-2) and TRBJ2-6, with 8 positions matching TRBD1. This CDR3 is built from 15 residues. Trimming cost V 3 bases and J 4 bases; bases outside gene matches: 2. Germline V CDR1 and CDR2: LGHDT, YNNKEL (reference sequence).

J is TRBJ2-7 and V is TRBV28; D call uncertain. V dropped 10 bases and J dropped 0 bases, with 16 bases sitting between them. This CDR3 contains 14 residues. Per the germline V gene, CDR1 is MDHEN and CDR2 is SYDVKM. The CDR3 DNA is TGTGCCATCTTTGGCGGTAAAGCCTCCTACGAGCAGTACTTC. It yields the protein CAIFGGKASYEQYF.

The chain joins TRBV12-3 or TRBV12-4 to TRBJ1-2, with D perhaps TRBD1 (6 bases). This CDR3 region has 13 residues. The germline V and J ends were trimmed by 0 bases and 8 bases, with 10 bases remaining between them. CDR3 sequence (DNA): TGTGCCAGCAGTTTAGCGACGGGGGGCGGCTACACCTTC. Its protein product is CASSLATGGGYTF.

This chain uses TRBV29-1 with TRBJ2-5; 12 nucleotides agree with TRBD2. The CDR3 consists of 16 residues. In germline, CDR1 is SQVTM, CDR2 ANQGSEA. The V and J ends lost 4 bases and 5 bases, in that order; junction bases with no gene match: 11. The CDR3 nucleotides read TGCAGCGTTGCGGGTAGGACTAGCGGGACCGGGGAGACCCAGTACTTC. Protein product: CSVAGRTSGTGETQYF. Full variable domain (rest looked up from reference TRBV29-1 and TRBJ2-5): SAVISQKPSRDICQRGTSLTIQCQVDSQVTMMFWYRQQPGQSLTLIATANQGSEATYESGFVIDKFPISRPNLTFSTLTVSNMSPEDSSIYLCSVAGRTSGTGETQYFGPGTRLLVL.

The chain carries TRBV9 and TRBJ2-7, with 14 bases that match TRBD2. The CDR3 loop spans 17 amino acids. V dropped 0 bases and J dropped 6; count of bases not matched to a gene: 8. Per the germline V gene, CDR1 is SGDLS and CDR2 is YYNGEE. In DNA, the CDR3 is TGTGCCAGCAGCGTAGGGGGACTAGCGGGAGCGGGCTCCGAGCAGTACTTC. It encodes CASSVGGLAGAGSEQYF.

CDR3 residues: CAISESGTDYEQYF. CDR3 nucleotides: TGTGCCATCAGTGAGTCGGGGACAGACTACGAGCAGTACTTC. The chain links TRBV10-3 to TRBJ2-7, with 7 bases aligning to TRBD1. CDR3 length equals 14 residues. V lost 0 bases, J lost 3 bases, and 2 bases stayed unmatched. The germline V gene has CDR1 ENHRY and CDR2 SYGVKD.

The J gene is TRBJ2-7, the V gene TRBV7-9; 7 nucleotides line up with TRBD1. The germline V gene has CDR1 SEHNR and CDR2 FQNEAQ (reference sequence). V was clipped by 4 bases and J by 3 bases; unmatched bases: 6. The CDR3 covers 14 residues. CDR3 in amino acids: CASSSPGQDYEQYF. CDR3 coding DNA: TGTGCCAGCAGCTCCCCCGGACAGGACTACGAGCAGTACTTC.

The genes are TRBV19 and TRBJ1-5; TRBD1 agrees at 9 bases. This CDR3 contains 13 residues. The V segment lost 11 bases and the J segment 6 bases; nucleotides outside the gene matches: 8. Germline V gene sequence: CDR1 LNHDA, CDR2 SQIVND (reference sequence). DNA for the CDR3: TGTGCCTCGGCACAGGGGGCAAGTCAGCCCCAGCATTTT. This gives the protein CASAQGASQPQHF.

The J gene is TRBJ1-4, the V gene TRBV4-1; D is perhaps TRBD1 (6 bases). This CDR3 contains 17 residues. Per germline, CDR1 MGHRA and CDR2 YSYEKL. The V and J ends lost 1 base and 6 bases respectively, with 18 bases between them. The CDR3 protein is CASSQGGRGAGYEKLFF. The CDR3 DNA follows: TGCGCCAGCAGCCAAGGGGGCCGGGGGGCTGGGTATGAAAAACTGTTTTTT.

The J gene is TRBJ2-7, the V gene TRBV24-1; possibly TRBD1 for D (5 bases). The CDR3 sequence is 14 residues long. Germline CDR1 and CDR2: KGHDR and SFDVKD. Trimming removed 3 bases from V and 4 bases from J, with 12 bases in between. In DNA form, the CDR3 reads TGTGCCACCAGTGATAGTGGACACCCTTACGAGCAGTACTTC. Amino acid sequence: CATSDSGHPYEQYF.

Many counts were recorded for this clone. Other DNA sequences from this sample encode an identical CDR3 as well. CDR3 in DNA: TGTGCCAGCAGCCCACGGACGGGAACCGGGGAGCTGTTTTTT. Its translation is CASSPRTGTGELFF. This chain connects TRBV14 to TRBJ2-2; tentatively, D is TRBD2 (5 bases). V gave up 4 bases and J gave up 5 bases, with 11 bases separating them. The CDR3 is made up of 14 amino acids. CDR1 SGHDN and CDR2 FVKESK come from the germline V gene.

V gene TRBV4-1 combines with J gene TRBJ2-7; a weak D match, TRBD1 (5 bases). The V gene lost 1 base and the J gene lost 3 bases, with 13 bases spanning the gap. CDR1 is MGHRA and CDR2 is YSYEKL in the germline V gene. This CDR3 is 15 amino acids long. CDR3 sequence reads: CASSQGHTGIYEQYF. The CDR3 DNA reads TGCGCCAGCAGCCAAGGTCACACAGGAATCTACGAGCAGTACTTC.

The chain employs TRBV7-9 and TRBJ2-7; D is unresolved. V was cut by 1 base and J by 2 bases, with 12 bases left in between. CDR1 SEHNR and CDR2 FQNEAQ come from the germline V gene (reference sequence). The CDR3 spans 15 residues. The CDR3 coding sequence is TGTGCCAGCAGCTTAGGGCAGGTTTTTACCTACGAGCAGTACTTC. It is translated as CASSLGQVFTYEQYF. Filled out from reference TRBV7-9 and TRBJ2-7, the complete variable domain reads DTGVSQNPRHKITKRGQNVTFRCDPISEHNRLYWYRQTLGQGPEFLTYFQNEAQLEKSRLLSDRFSAERPKGSFSTLEIQRTEQGDSAMYLCASSLGQVFTYEQYFGPGTRLTVT.

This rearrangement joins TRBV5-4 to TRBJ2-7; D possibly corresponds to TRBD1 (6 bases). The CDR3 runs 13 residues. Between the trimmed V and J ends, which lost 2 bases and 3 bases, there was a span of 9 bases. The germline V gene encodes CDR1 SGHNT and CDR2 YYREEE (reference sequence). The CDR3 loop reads CASSFGTLYEQYF. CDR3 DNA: TGTGCCAGCAGCTTCGGGACACTCTACGAGCAGTACTTC.

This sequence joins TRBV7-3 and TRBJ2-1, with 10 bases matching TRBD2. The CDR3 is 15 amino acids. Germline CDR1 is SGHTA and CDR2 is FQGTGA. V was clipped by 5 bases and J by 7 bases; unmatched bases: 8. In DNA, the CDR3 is TGTGCCAGCAGCGAACTAGCGGGGATAATTAATGAGCAGTTCTTC. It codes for CASSELAGIINEQFF. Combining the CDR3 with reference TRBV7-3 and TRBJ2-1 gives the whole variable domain GAGVSQTPSNKVTEKGKYVELRCDPISGHTALYWYRQSLGQGPEFLIYFQGTGAADDSGLPNDRFFAVRPEGSVSTLKIQRTERGDSAVYLCASSELAGIINEQFFGPGTRLTVL.

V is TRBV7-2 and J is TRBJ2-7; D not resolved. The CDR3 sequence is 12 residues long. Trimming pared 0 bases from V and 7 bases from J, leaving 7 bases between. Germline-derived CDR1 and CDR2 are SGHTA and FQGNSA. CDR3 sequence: CASSLARSEQYF. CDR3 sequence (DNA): TGTGCCAGCAGCTTAGCTCGGAGTGAGCAGTACTTC.

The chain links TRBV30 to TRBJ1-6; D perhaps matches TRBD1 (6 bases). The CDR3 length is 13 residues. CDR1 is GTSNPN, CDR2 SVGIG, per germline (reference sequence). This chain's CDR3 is CAQRQARNSPLHF. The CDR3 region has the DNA TGTGCACAGCGACAGGCCCGGAATTCACCCCTCCACTTT.

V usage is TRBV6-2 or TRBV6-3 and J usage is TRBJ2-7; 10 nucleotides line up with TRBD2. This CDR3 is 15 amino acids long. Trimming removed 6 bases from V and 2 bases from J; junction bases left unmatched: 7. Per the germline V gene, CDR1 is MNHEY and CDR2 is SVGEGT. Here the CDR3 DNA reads TGTGCCAGCAGCCTCCTAGCGGGAGATGCCTACGAGCAGTACTTC. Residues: CASSLLAGDAYEQYF.

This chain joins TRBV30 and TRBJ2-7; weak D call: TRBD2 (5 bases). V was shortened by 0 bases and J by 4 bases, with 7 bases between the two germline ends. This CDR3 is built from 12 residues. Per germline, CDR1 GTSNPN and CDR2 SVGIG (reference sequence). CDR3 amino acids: CAWSVTGYEQYF. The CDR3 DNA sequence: TGTGCCTGGAGTGTGACGGGGTACGAGCAGTACTTC.

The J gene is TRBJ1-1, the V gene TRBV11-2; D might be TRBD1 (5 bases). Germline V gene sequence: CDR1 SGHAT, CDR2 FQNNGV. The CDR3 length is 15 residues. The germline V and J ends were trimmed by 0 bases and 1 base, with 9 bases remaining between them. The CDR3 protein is CASSLDPRENTEAFF. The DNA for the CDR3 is TGTGCCAGCAGCTTAGATCCCAGGGAGAACACTGAAGCTTTCTTT.

The DNA of the CDR3 is TGCGCCAGCAGCCGGATGGGACTAGCGGGAGGAGAGGAGCAGTTCTTC. It translates to CASSRMGLAGGEEQFF. The chain combines TRBV5-1 with TRBJ2-1; 15 nucleotides match TRBD2. Losses at the gene ends were 4 bases for V and 10 bases for J; bases not matched to a gene: 9. This CDR3 is built from 16 residues. Germline CDR1 is SGHRS and CDR2 is YFSETQ. Complete variable domain (other parts from reference TRBV5-1 and TRBJ2-1): KAGVTQTPRYLIKTRGQQVTLSCSPISGHRSVSWYQQTPGQGLQFLFEYFSETQRNKGNFPGRFSGRQFSNSRSEMNVSTLELGDSALYLCASSRMGLAGGEEQFFGPGTRLTVL.

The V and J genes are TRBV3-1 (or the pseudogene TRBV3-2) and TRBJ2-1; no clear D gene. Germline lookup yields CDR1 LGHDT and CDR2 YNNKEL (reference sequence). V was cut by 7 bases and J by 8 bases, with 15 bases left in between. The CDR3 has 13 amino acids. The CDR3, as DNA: TGTGCCAGCACGACTTCGGCTCGGGATGAGCAGTTCTTC. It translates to CASTTSARDEQFF.

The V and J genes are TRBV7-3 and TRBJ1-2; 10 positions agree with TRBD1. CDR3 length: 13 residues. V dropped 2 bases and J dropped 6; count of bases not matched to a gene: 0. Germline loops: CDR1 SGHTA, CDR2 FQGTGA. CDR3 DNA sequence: TGTGCCAGCAGCTTAGGACAGGGGGATGGCTACACCTTC. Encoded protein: CASSLGQGDGYTF.

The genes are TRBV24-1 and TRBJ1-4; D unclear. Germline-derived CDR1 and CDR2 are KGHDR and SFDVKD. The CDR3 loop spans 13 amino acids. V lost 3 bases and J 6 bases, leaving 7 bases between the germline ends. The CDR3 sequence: CATSDPPDEKLFF. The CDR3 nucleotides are TGTGCCACCAGTGATCCTCCCGATGAAAAACTGTTTTTT.

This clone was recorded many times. CDR3 nucleotide sequence: TGCGCCAGCAGCCTGGGACTAGCGGGGACAGATACGCAGTATTTT. Amino acid sequence: CASSLGLAGTDTQYF. V usage is TRBV4-1 and J usage is TRBJ2-3; 13 positions agree with TRBD2. V trimming: 4 bases; J trimming: 3 bases; junction bases outside the gene matches: 1. The CDR3 totals 15 residues. Germline V gene lookup returns CDR1 MGHRA and CDR2 YSYEKL.

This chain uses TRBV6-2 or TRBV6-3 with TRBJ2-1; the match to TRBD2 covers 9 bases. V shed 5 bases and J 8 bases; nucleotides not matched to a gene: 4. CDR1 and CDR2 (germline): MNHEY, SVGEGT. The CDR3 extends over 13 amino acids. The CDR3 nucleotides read TGTGCCAGCAGTCCAGCGGGAGGCTATGAGCAGTTCTTC. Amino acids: CASSPAGGYEQFF.